A selection of T cell receptor beta chains follows, all from one sample in a study of T cell responses to AZD1222 COVID-19 vaccine. Using immunoSEQ multiplex PCR, the repertoire was profiled, and TCRdb retains in-frame clones only, with some absent. The sample includes some 120,000 clones, about 90% of them seen just once. This specimen was peripheral blood, taken on day 0 of AZD1222 vaccination. The receptors were gathered from an adult in good health. Each CDR3 is given with its conserved first and last residue. The order of the fields is CDR3 length, J gene, clone size, V gene, D gene, CDR3 DNA, CDR3 protein. The D gene is left open where the match is weak. Part of the rows lack a size; the others show once, few, many or a class for expanded clones.

CDR3 length: 13
J gene: TRBJ1-1
clone size: NA
V gene: TRBV11-2
D gene: NA
CDR3 DNA: TGTGCCAGCAGCCCCGGCGCAGGGGCTGAAGCTTTCTTT
CDR3 protein: CASSPGAGAEAFF

CDR3 length: 12
J gene: TRBJ1-2
clone size: many
V gene: TRBV29-1
D gene: NA
CDR3 DNA: TGCAGCGTTTGGGTTTCGAACTATGGCTACACCTTC
CDR3 protein: CSVWVSNYGYTF

CDR3 length: 15
J gene: TRBJ2-7
clone size: NA
V gene: TRBV14
D gene: NA
CDR3 DNA: TGTGCCAGCAGCCATGCTGCTTCGAACTCCTACGAGCAGTACTTC
CDR3 protein: CASSHAASNSYEQYF

CDR3 length: 14
J gene: TRBJ1-4
clone size: NA
V gene: TRBV28
D gene: NA
CDR3 DNA: TGTGCCAGCAGTCCCTACCAGACTAATGAAAAACTGTTTTTT
CDR3 protein: CASSPYQTNEKLFF

CDR3 length: 12
J gene: TRBJ1-6
clone size: NA
V gene: TRBV12-3/TRBV12-4
D gene: NA
CDR3 DNA: TGTGCCAGCAGTTTCCTTGGCTCACCCCTCCACTTT
CDR3 protein: CASSFLGSPLHF

CDR3 length: 14
J gene: TRBJ1-5
clone size: NA
V gene: TRBV6-5
D gene: NA
CDR3 DNA: TGTGCCAGCATACGGGGAGGGGTGGATCAGCCCCAGCATTTT
CDR3 protein: CASIRGGVDQPQHF

CDR3 length: 15
J gene: TRBJ1-2
clone size: NA
V gene: TRBV18
D gene: TRBD1
CDR3 DNA: TGTGCCAGCTCACCCCCTTCCAGGGGGGGCTATGGCTACACCTTC
CDR3 protein: CASSPPSRGGYGYTF

CDR3 length: 17
J gene: TRBJ2-3
clone size: once
V gene: TRBV4-1
D gene: NA
CDR3 DNA: TGCGCCAGCAGCCCCGGGGCGGGGCTAGCGAGCACAGATACGCAGTATTTT
CDR3 protein: CASSPGAGLASTDTQYF

CDR3 length: 12
J gene: TRBJ1-5
clone size: NA
V gene: TRBV28
D gene: NA
CDR3 DNA: TGTGCCAGCAGCCCTGTCAATCAGCCCCAGCATTTT
CDR3 protein: CASSPVNQPQHF

CDR3 length: 17
J gene: TRBJ1-1
clone size: NA
V gene: TRBV19
D gene: NA
CDR3 DNA: TGTGCCAGTAGTTCGCCGGGGAAAAAAGGGAGAAACACTGAAGCTTTCTTT
CDR3 protein: CASSSPGKKGRNTEAFF

CDR3 length: 11
J gene: TRBJ2-7
clone size: NA
V gene: TRBV29-1
D gene: NA
CDR3 DNA: TGCAGCGTTGCAGGTGTCTACGAGCAGTACTTC
CDR3 protein: CSVAGVYEQYF

CDR3 length: 14
J gene: TRBJ2-7
clone size: NA
V gene: TRBV7-8
D gene: NA
CDR3 DNA: TGTGCCAGCAGCTTAGGCGGGGGCCGGAACGAGCAGTACTTC
CDR3 protein: CASSLGGGRNEQYF

CDR3 length: 12
J gene: TRBJ1-1
clone size: NA
V gene: TRBV29-1
D gene: NA
CDR3 DNA: TGCAGCGTTGAAAGGCAAAACACTGAAGCTTTCTTT
CDR3 protein: CSVERQNTEAFF

CDR3 length: 11
J gene: TRBJ2-7
clone size: NA
V gene: TRBV20-1
D gene: NA
CDR3 DNA: TGCAGTGCTAGTTTGGTATCCGAGCAGTACTTC
CDR3 protein: CSASLVSEQYF

CDR3 length: 15
J gene: TRBJ2-7
clone size: NA
V gene: TRBV6-2/TRBV6-3
D gene: NA
CDR3 DNA: TGTGCCAGCAGCCCTTGGGGTAGCGCCCGCTACGAGCAGTACTTC
CDR3 protein: CASSPWGSARYEQYF

CDR3 length: 16
J gene: TRBJ1-3
clone size: NA
V gene: TRBV6-5
D gene: TRBD1
CDR3 DNA: TGTGCCAGCAGTTACTTACAGGGGGGCAAGGGTAACACCATATATTTT
CDR3 protein: CASSYLQGGKGNTIYF

CDR3 length: 15
J gene: TRBJ1-5
clone size: NA
V gene: TRBV30
D gene: TRBD1
CDR3 DNA: TGTGCCTGTAGGACAGGGGGCGCGAGCAATCAGCCCCAGCATTTT
CDR3 protein: CACRTGGASNQPQHF

CDR3 length: 18
J gene: TRBJ2-6
clone size: few
V gene: TRBV6-1
D gene: TRBD1
CDR3 DNA: TGTGCCAGCAGTGCCAGGACAGGGGGGTCGTTTGGGGCCAACGTCCTGACTTTC
CDR3 protein: CASSARTGGSFGANVLTF

CDR3 length: 15
J gene: TRBJ1-5
clone size: NA
V gene: TRBV6-6
D gene: NA
CDR3 DNA: TGTGCCAGCAGTTATACCCCGGCCGGAAATCAGCCCCAGCATTTT
CDR3 protein: CASSYTPAGNQPQHF

CDR3 length: 14
J gene: TRBJ1-5
clone size: NA
V gene: TRBV19
D gene: NA
CDR3 DNA: TGTGCCAGGGCACGGGGGCAGAATGATCAGCCCCAGCATTTT
CDR3 protein: CARARGQNDQPQHF

CDR3 length: 12
J gene: TRBJ2-7
clone size: NA
V gene: TRBV19
D gene: NA
CDR3 DNA: TGTGCCAGTAGTATCCAGGGATACGAGCAGTACTTC
CDR3 protein: CASSIQGYEQYF

CDR3 length: 13
J gene: TRBJ1-2
clone size: NA
V gene: TRBV6-1
D gene: NA
CDR3 DNA: TGTGCCAGCAGTGAAGTAGGAGGATATGGCTACACCTTC
CDR3 protein: CASSEVGGYGYTF

CDR3 length: 16
J gene: TRBJ2-5
clone size: few
V gene: TRBV7-9
D gene: NA
CDR3 DNA: TGTGCCAGCAGCTTAGGGGCCAGGGTCTGGGAAGAGACCCAGTACTTC
CDR3 protein: CASSLGARVWEETQYF

CDR3 length: 18
J gene: TRBJ2-1
clone size: NA
V gene: TRBV29-1
D gene: TRBD2
CDR3 DNA: TGCAGCGCCAAAGGTCGGACTAGCGGGGGGCACTCCTACAATGAGCAGTTCTTC
CDR3 protein: CSAKGRTSGGHSYNEQFF

CDR3 length: 15
J gene: TRBJ2-7
clone size: NA
V gene: TRBV2
D gene: NA
CDR3 DNA: TGTGCCAGCAGTGAATGGTCAGTTAGCTCCTACGAGCAGTACTTC
CDR3 protein: CASSEWSVSSYEQYF

CDR3 length: 15
J gene: TRBJ2-3
clone size: NA
V gene: TRBV27
D gene: NA
CDR3 DNA: TGTGCCAGCAGTCCAGGATGGGCTAGCACAGATACGCAGTATTTT
CDR3 protein: CASSPGWASTDTQYF

CDR3 length: 14
J gene: TRBJ1-5
clone size: NA
V gene: TRBV6-2/TRBV6-3
D gene: NA
CDR3 DNA: TGTGCCAGCAGTTATTTGGGGGGCCGTCAGCCCCAGCATTTT
CDR3 protein: CASSYLGGRQPQHF

CDR3 length: 13
J gene: TRBJ1-5
clone size: NA
V gene: TRBV12-3/TRBV12-4
D gene: NA
CDR3 DNA: TGTGCCAGCAGTTTGGGGCTCAATCAGCCCCAGCATTTT
CDR3 protein: CASSLGLNQPQHF

CDR3 length: 13
J gene: TRBJ1-6
clone size: NA
V gene: TRBV10-3
D gene: NA
CDR3 DNA: TGTGCCATCAGTTCGGGGGCCAATTCACCCCTCCACTTT
CDR3 protein: CAISSGANSPLHF

CDR3 length: 14
J gene: TRBJ1-1
clone size: NA
V gene: TRBV7-9
D gene: TRBD1
CDR3 DNA: TGTGCCAGCAGTGACAGGGCTATGAACACTGAAGCTTTCTTT
CDR3 protein: CASSDRAMNTEAFF

CDR3 length: 15
J gene: TRBJ2-3
clone size: NA
V gene: TRBV5-1
D gene: NA
CDR3 DNA: TGCGCCAGCAGCTTACAGGGCTCTTCCCCAGATACGCAGTATTTT
CDR3 protein: CASSLQGSSPDTQYF

CDR3 length: 14
J gene: TRBJ2-5
clone size: NA
V gene: TRBV7-9
D gene: NA
CDR3 DNA: TGTGCCAGCAGCCCCCCTATGAACCAAGAGACCCAGTACTTC
CDR3 protein: CASSPPMNQETQYF

CDR3 length: 15
J gene: TRBJ1-4
clone size: NA
V gene: TRBV19
D gene: NA
CDR3 DNA: TGTGCCAGTAGTCACTACAGCAACCTTAATGAAAAACTGTTTTTT
CDR3 protein: CASSHYSNLNEKLFF

CDR3 length: 15
J gene: TRBJ2-3
clone size: NA
V gene: TRBV5-1
D gene: NA
CDR3 DNA: TGCGCCAGCAGCCCCGGACAGCTTCTCACAGATACGCAGTATTTT
CDR3 protein: CASSPGQLLTDTQYF

CDR3 length: 15
J gene: TRBJ2-7
clone size: NA
V gene: TRBV6-4
D gene: TRBD2
CDR3 DNA: TGTGCCAGCAGTGACTCGTTAGCGGGAGTGGTCGAGCAGTACTTC
CDR3 protein: CASSDSLAGVVEQYF

CDR3 length: 14
J gene: TRBJ2-7
clone size: once
V gene: TRBV5-6
D gene: NA
CDR3 DNA: TGTGCCAGCAGCTTGGGAGGAGCGTCCTACGAGCAGTACTTC
CDR3 protein: CASSLGGASYEQYF

CDR3 length: 17
J gene: TRBJ2-1
clone size: NA
V gene: TRBV14
D gene: TRBD2
CDR3 DNA: TGTGCCAGCAGCCAATCCCGGACTAGCGGGAGTGAAGATGAGCAGTTCTTC
CDR3 protein: CASSQSRTSGSEDEQFF

CDR3 length: 14
J gene: TRBJ2-7
clone size: NA
V gene: TRBV6-5
D gene: NA
CDR3 DNA: TGTGCCAGCAGTTACTCGACAGTTATCTACGAGCAGTACTTC
CDR3 protein: CASSYSTVIYEQYF

CDR3 length: 11
J gene: TRBJ2-5
clone size: NA
V gene: TRBV6-5
D gene: NA
CDR3 DNA: TGTGCCAGCAGTTTTGGAGAGACCCAGTACTTC
CDR3 protein: CASSFGETQYF

CDR3 length: 12
J gene: TRBJ2-2
clone size: NA
V gene: TRBV7-9
D gene: NA
CDR3 DNA: TGTGCCAGCCAGGGATTAACCGGGGAGCTGTTTTTT
CDR3 protein: CASQGLTGELFF

CDR3 length: 17
J gene: TRBJ1-2
clone size: NA
V gene: TRBV3-1/TRBV3-2
D gene: TRBD1
CDR3 DNA: TGTGCCAGCAGCCAAGAGTTGGGACAGGGGCAGAACTATGGCTACACCTTC
CDR3 protein: CASSQELGQGQNYGYTF

CDR3 length: 17
J gene: TRBJ2-7
clone size: NA
V gene: TRBV20-1
D gene: NA
CDR3 DNA: TGCAGTGCTAGTGGACCCGTCAGGGACGTAGGCTCCTACGAGCAGTACTTC
CDR3 protein: CSASGPVRDVGSYEQYF

CDR3 length: 14
J gene: TRBJ1-1
clone size: NA
V gene: TRBV2
D gene: NA
CDR3 DNA: TGTGCCAGCAGTGAATCATTGGACCGAACTGAAGCTTTCTTT
CDR3 protein: CASSESLDRTEAFF